A single sample gave rise to the 17 T cell receptor beta chains below, sequenced in a study of cytomegalovirus exposure and HLA in healthy donors. The table came from immunoSEQ multiplex PCR; TCRdb's copy has only in-frame clones and leaves some out. The sample lists about 130,000 clones, roughly four fifths occurring once. The sample comprised PBMCs. These receptors were obtained from a man aged 25-45 years in good health and CMV-seropositive.

The gene calls are TRBV6-1 and TRBJ2-5; a possible D gene is TRBD1 (6 bases). Trimming shortened V by 6 bases and J by 1 base, and 15 bases separated the two germline ends. From germline, CDR1 is MNHNS and CDR2 SASEGT. The CDR3 loop spans 15 amino acids. The CDR3 nucleotides are TGTGCCAGCAGCCACACGGGACATTTCCAAGAGACCCAGTACTTC. Protein: CASSHTGHFQETQYF.

In nucleotides, the CDR3 is TGTGCCAGCAGCCCCTTGGGACAGCTAAATTCACCCCTCCACTTT. This codes for CASSPLGQLNSPLHF. The chain combines TRBV7-9 with TRBJ1-6; TRBD1 agrees at 7 bases. Germline CDR1 is SEHNR and CDR2 is FQNEAQ (reference sequence). The CDR3 covers 15 residues. The junction had 8 bases not matched to a gene; V was cut back by 5 bases and J by 7 bases.

The chain uses TRBV6-1 and TRBJ2-7, with D tentatively TRBD1 (5 bases). This CDR3 spans 10 amino acids. The V end was cut by 6 bases, the J end by 6 bases, with 6 bases between. Per germline, CDR1 MNHNS and CDR2 SASEGT. The CDR3 reads CASRTVEQYF. CDR3 in DNA: TGTGCCAGCAGGACAGTCGAGCAGTACTTC.

Concerning this clone itself: A junction end diverges from the germline sequence, so it may reflect a read error. The DNA of the CDR3 is TGCGCCACAGACAGGGCCCCTAACGAAAAACTGTTTTTT. Amino acid sequence: CATDRAPNEKLFF. The chain joins TRBV5-1 to TRBJ1-4, with TRBD1 matching 7 bases. The CDR3 is 13 amino acids. Germline V gives CDR1 SGHRS, CDR2 YFSETQ.

The chain couples TRBV6-6 to TRBJ2-5; 7 bases map to TRBD1. The CDR3 has 14 residues. V gave up 4 bases and J gave up 4 bases; unmatched junction bases: 6. Germline CDR1 MNHNY, CDR2 SVGAGI (reference sequence). CDR3 nucleotides: TGTGCCAGCAGTTTGCCGGGACAGCGAGAGACCCAGTACTTC. Translating gives CASSLPGQRETQYF.

The V gene is TRBV11-2, the J gene TRBJ1-2, with 7 bases that match TRBD1. The CDR3 extends over 15 amino acids. Germline values: CDR1 SGHAT, CDR2 FQNNGV. The trim removed 2 bases at V and 6 bases at J, leaving 9 bases unmatched. Here the CDR3 DNA reads TGTGCCAGCAGCTTAAGCGGTAACAGGGGCGATGGCTACACCTTC. Its translation: CASSLSGNRGDGYTF.

The chain employs TRBV5-6 and TRBJ2-1, with 9 nucleotides matching TRBD1. V shed 1 base and J 7 bases; nucleotides not matched to a gene: 9. CDR3 length equals 16 residues. Germline V gene sequence: CDR1 SGHDT, CDR2 YYEEEE. The CDR3 region is CASSLRGTGYPNEQFF. The DNA of the CDR3 is TGTGCCAGCAGCTTGCGGGGGACAGGGTACCCGAATGAGCAGTTCTTC.

This chain uses TRBV5-6 with TRBJ1-1, with D maybe TRBD1 (5 bases). Germline loops: CDR1 SGHDT, CDR2 YYEEEE. CDR3 size: 14 residues. Trimming removed 3 bases at V and 3 bases at J, with 12 bases between. CDR3 protein: CASSWGLEDTEAFF. CDR3 DNA sequence: TGTGCCAGCAGCTGGGGACTTGAGGACACTGAAGCTTTCTTT.

The rearrangement links TRBV28 to TRBJ2-2, with 11 positions matching TRBD1. The CDR3 has 15 amino acids. V dropped 4 bases and J dropped 4; count of bases not matched to a gene: 2. Germline CDR1 is MDHEN and CDR2 is SYDVKM. Written as DNA, the CDR3 is TGTGCCAGCAGTTGGACAGGGGGCACCACCGGGGAGCTGTTTTTT. This codes for CASSWTGGTTGELFF.

V usage is TRBV5-1 and J usage is TRBJ1-1, with D possibly matching TRBD1 (6 bases). The V end was cut by 4 bases, the J end by 5 bases, with 15 bases between. The CDR3 totals 14 residues. The germline V gene encodes CDR1 SGHRS and CDR2 YFSETQ. The CDR3 bases are TGCGCCAGCAGCCACAACAGGGTTAATACTGAAGCTTTCTTT. Amino acid sequence: CASSHNRVNTEAFF.

This sequence joins TRBV9 and TRBJ1-2; 8 bases line up with TRBD1. This CDR3 contains 15 residues. The germline V gene has CDR1 SGDLS and CDR2 YYNGEE. Losses at the gene ends were 3 bases for V and 4 bases for J; bases not matched to a gene: 8. CDR3 protein: CASSEDRALGYGYTF. The CDR3 DNA follows: TGTGCCAGCAGCGAGGACAGGGCGTTGGGCTATGGCTACACCTTC.

V usage is TRBV9 and J usage is TRBJ2-5; the D gene is possibly TRBD2 (5 bases). CDR1 is SGDLS and CDR2 is YYNGEE in the germline V gene. The CDR3 totals 14 residues. V lost 4 bases to trimming and J lost 5 bases, with 15 bases between them. CDR3 in amino acids: CASSSGLLPETQYF. In DNA, the CDR3 is TGTGCCAGCAGCTCGGGATTACTCCCGGAGACCCAGTACTTC.

V gene TRBV6-5 combines with J gene TRBJ1-2; the D gene is possibly TRBD1 (5 bases). From germline, CDR1 is MNHEY and CDR2 SVGAGI. CDR3 length: 13 residues. The V gene lost 8 bases and the J gene lost 5 bases, with 15 bases spanning the gap. CDR3 amino acids: CASSGTLTYGYTF. CDR3 DNA: TGTGCCAGCTCCGGGACTTTAACATATGGCTACACCTTC.

This clone was seen a single time. The chain recombines TRBV7-2 with TRBJ2-1; tentatively, D is TRBD2 (5 bases). Trimming cost V 7 bases and J 4 bases, with 20 bases left between them. The germline gives CDR1 SGHTA, CDR2 FQGNSA. The CDR3 length is 16 residues. CDR3 nucleotide sequence: TGTGCCAGCAACCCCCTATCGTGGGAGACGTACAATGAGCAGTTCTTC. This translates into CASNPLSWETYNEQFF.

J is TRBJ2-1 and V is TRBV29-1; 12 bases agree with TRBD2. Germline trimming cut 3 bases from V and 8 bases from J; bases unmatched to any gene: 14. Looked up from germline, CDR1 is SQVTM and CDR2 is ANQGSEA. The CDR3 runs 17 residues. DNA of the CDR3: TGCAGCGTTGATTACTACCCGACTAGCGGGGGAGGCGATGAGCAGTTCTTC. It is translated as CSVDYYPTSGGGDEQFF.

The CDR3: CASTIVPRNFTNYGYTF. In nucleotides, the CDR3 is TGCGCCAGCACCATCGTCCCCAGAAATTTTACTAACTATGGCTACACCTTC. The V and J genes are TRBV5-1 and TRBJ1-2; no clear D gene. CDR1 is SGHRS, CDR2 YFSETQ, per germline. The CDR3 contains 17 residues. Trimming cost V 6 bases and J 0 bases, with 21 bases left between them.

The chain has TRBV7-3 and TRBJ2-2; possible D gene TRBD2, 5 bases. V was trimmed by 5 bases and J by 5 bases, leaving 18 bases between them. The CDR3 runs 16 residues. Looked up from germline, CDR1 is SGHTA and CDR2 is FQGTGA. The CDR3 DNA sequence: TGTGCCAGCAGCCCCCCCGGCGGGCGGACGACCGGGGAGCTGTTTTTT. Encoded protein: CASSPPGGRTTGELFF.